The 6 T cell receptor beta chains in this list originate from one sample, sequenced in a study of T cells in Graves' hyperthyroidism and ophthalmopathy. From RNA transcripts, TCR beta CDR3 regions were amplified. Using the HTBI primer set, a first-round RT-PCR was run on the TCR CDR3. TCRdb reanalysed the multiplex PCR reads using MiXCR and keeps one entry per CDR3 protein. The table has hundreds of thousands of distinct CDR3 sequences, approximately 15% seen once; the top ten hold over 10%. Sequenced sample: blood. The origin of the receptors is a man between 18 and 35 years old with Graves' ophthalmopathy.

Remarks on this clonotype: The junction does not match germline at one end; this may be a read error. The J gene is TRBJ2-1, the V gene TRBV2; D tentatively fits TRBD1 or TRBD2 (5 bases each). The CDR3 covers 14 residues. The germline gives CDR1 SNHLY, CDR2 FYNNEI. The CDR3 nucleotides are TGTACCAGGAAGGTGGGGGTGGGGTACAATGAGCAGTTCTTC. Encoded protein: CTRKVGVGYNEQFF.

The chain couples TRBV5-1 to TRBJ2-7; 11 bases line up with TRBD2. Per germline, CDR1 SGHRS and CDR2 YFSETQ. The CDR3 runs 18 residues. V lost 2 bases to trimming and J lost 0 bases; unmatched junction nucleotides: 10. The CDR3 DNA reads TGCGCCAGCAGCTTCGGGGGTAGCGGGAGGGCGAGCTCCTACGAGCAGTACTTC. Protein: CASSFGGSGRASSYEQYF.

This clonotype showed up just a few times. The V call is TRBV6-1, the J call TRBJ1-3; D might be TRBD1 (5 bases). The germline CDR1 and CDR2 sequences are MNHNS and SASEGT. The CDR3 extends over 15 amino acids. V lost 0 bases to trimming and J lost 5 bases, with 11 bases between them. In nucleotides, the CDR3 is TGTGCCAGCAGTGAAGCTACGGGGACGAGAAACACCATATATTTT. Amino acid sequence: CASSEATGTRNTIYF.

V gene TRBV5-1 combines with J gene TRBJ2-5, with TRBD1 as a possible D gene (5 bases). Trimming shortened V by 0 bases and J by 5 bases, and 14 bases separated the two germline ends. CDR3 size: 15 residues. Germline lookup yields CDR1 SGHRS and CDR2 YFSETQ. This CDR3 reads CASSLAGLFGETQYF. The CDR3 nucleotides read TGCGCCAGCAGCTTGGCAGGGCTTTTTGGGGAGACCCAGTACTTC.

This clonotype has ten or more counts. The chain combines TRBV19 with TRBJ2-1; the D gene is possibly TRBD1 (6 bases). Trimming stripped 3 bases from V and 5 bases from J, with 14 bases between. Germline V CDR1 and CDR2: LNHDA, SQIVND (reference sequence). The CDR3 sequence is 15 residues long. The CDR3 sequence: CASSMFRGVDNEQFF. DNA of the CDR3: TGTGCCAGTAGTATGTTCAGGGGAGTCGACAATGAGCAGTTCTTC.

This rearrangement joins TRBV19 to TRBJ1-6; no clear D. The CDR3 covers 17 residues. CDR1 is LNHDA, CDR2 SQIVND, per germline (reference sequence). Trimming cost V 3 bases and J 0 bases, with 12 bases left between them. The DNA of the CDR3 is TGTGCCAGTAGTATGGGTCAGAAAAGCTCCTATAATTCACCCCTCCACTTT. Protein product: CASSMGQKSSYNSPLHF.